A single sample gave rise to the 27 T cell receptor beta chains below, sequenced in a study of blood T cell repertoires in COVID-19. Data came from immunoSEQ multiplex PCR; TCRdb stores just in-frame clones and leaves some out. Altogether 270,000 or so clones are present, 90% being singletons, with the ten largest covering approximately 2.3%. Sequenced material: peripheral blood. The receptors originated from a woman aged 55-75 years with COVID-19, enrolled during active disease.

CDR3 sequence: CASSQGRPSTEAFF. As DNA, the CDR3 is TGTGCCAGCAGCCAGGGGCGCCCCAGCACTGAAGCTTTCTTT. V and J are TRBV3-1 (or the pseudogene TRBV3-2) and TRBJ1-1; D might be TRBD1 (5 bases). The CDR3 contains 14 residues. V was trimmed by 3 bases and J by 4 bases, leaving 12 bases between them. Germline values: CDR1 LGHDT, CDR2 YNNKEL (reference sequence).

The V call is TRBV6-5, the J call TRBJ1-4; 7 bases align to TRBD1. CDR1 is MNHEY and CDR2 is SVGAGI in the germline V gene. The CDR3 has 14 amino acids. Trimming took 6 bases from V and 7 from J; bases not matched to a gene: 8. The chain's CDR3 is CASSLDQGVEKLFF. The DNA for the CDR3 is TGTGCCAGCAGCCTTGACCAGGGGGTTGAAAAACTGTTTTTT.

This chain links TRBV5-6 with TRBJ2-7; a possible D gene is TRBD1 (5 bases). Trimming left V 4 bases short and J 4 bases short, with 24 bases between. The CDR3 covers 17 residues. Per germline, CDR1 SGHDT and CDR2 YYEEEE. The CDR3 sequence is CASSAWAGNSPGYEQYF. The CDR3 region has the DNA TGTGCCAGCAGCGCTTGGGCAGGGAATTCCCCCGGGTACGAGCAGTACTTC.

Only a few counts were recorded for this clone. This chain links TRBV6-5 with TRBJ1-3; D call uncertain. The CDR3 loop spans 13 amino acids. Trimming took off 5 bases at V and 0 bases at J, with 5 bases between the two ends. Germline CDR1 is MNHEY and CDR2 is SVGAGI. The CDR3 DNA sequence: TGTGCCAGCAGTAAATACTCTGGAAACACCATATATTTT. Residues: CASSKYSGNTIYF.

The gene calls are TRBV24-1 and TRBJ2-2; TRBD1 might be the D (6 bases). Between the trimmed V and J ends, which lost 7 bases and 2 bases, there was a span of 16 bases. Germline V lookup: CDR1 KGHDR, CDR2 SFDVKD. The CDR3 contains 16 residues. The CDR3 loop is CATSGNRDGNTGELFF. The CDR3 coding sequence is TGTGCCACCAGCGGAAACAGGGACGGTAACACCGGGGAGCTGTTTTTT.

The chain employs TRBV27 and TRBJ2-2; possibly TRBD2 for D (5 bases). Germline loops: CDR1 MNHEY, CDR2 SMNVEV (reference sequence). CDR3 size: 13 residues. V was cut by 4 bases and J by 4 bases, with 7 bases left in between. The CDR3 sequence: CASSSGSTGELFF. The CDR3 bases are TGTGCCAGCAGTTCGGGGAGCACCGGGGAGCTGTTTTTT.

V usage is TRBV3-1 (or the pseudogene TRBV3-2) and J usage is TRBJ1-3; tentatively, D is TRBD1 (5 bases). The V gene's germline CDR1 is LGHDT and CDR2 YNNKEL (reference sequence). With 7 bases removed from V and 3 bases from J, the gap between germline ends came to 19 bases. The CDR3 sequence is 16 residues long. The CDR3 DNA sequence: TGTGCCAGCACCCAGGAGTTCCATACAGGTGGAAACACCATATATTTT. It yields the protein CASTQEFHTGGNTIYF.

In its sample, this clone was seen once. The V call is TRBV7-2, the J call TRBJ2-1; a weak D match, TRBD1 (6 bases). CDR1 and CDR2 from the germline V gene are SGHTA and FQGNSA. This CDR3 comprises 14 residues. V lost 7 bases, J lost 9 bases, and 19 bases lay in between. The CDR3 DNA follows: TGTGCCAGCACCTTTAGGGGTGTAGGGGGTGAGCAGTTCTTC. Its protein is CASTFRGVGGEQFF.

The DNA of the CDR3 is TGTGCCAGCAGTGAAGGGTGGGCAACCAAAAACATTCAGTACTTC. It is translated as CASSEGWATKNIQYF. The gene calls are TRBV6-1 and TRBJ2-4; D is unclear. Germline V lookup: CDR1 MNHNS, CDR2 SASEGT. The CDR3 runs to 15 residues. The V gene lost 1 base and the J gene lost 2 bases, with 9 bases spanning the gap.

V usage is TRBV4-3 and J usage is TRBJ1-4, with 8 bases lining up with TRBD1. The CDR3 sequence is 15 residues long. With V trimmed by 3 bases and J by 8 bases, 8 bases remained unmatched. Germline CDR1 and CDR2: LGHNA and YSLEER. The CDR3 spells CASSQAQGATEKLFF. DNA of the CDR3: TGCGCCAGCAGCCAGGCTCAGGGGGCGACCGAAAAACTGTTTTTT.

The genes are TRBV5-4 and TRBJ1-6; 8 nucleotides agree with TRBD1. CDR1 and CDR2 from the germline V gene are SGHNT and YYREEE (reference sequence). The J segment lost 10 bases and the V segment lost 1 base, leaving 13 bases of the junction unmatched. CDR3 length equals 17 residues. CDR3 sequence (DNA): TGTGCCAGCAGCTTGAATACAGGGGGACGAATTGGGTCACCCCTCCACTTT. Translating it yields CASSLNTGGRIGSPLHF.

The chain joins TRBV27 to TRBJ1-6; tentatively, D is TRBD1 (6 bases). From germline, CDR1 is MNHEY and CDR2 SMNVEV (reference sequence). V was cut by 2 bases and J by 5 bases, with 13 bases left in between. This CDR3 has 16 residues. DNA of the CDR3: TGTGCCAGCAGTTTAGAGTCCGGGACACATAATTCACCCCTCCACTTT. This sequence encodes CASSLESGTHNSPLHF.

The chain recombines TRBV19 with TRBJ1-1; tentative D call: TRBD1 (6 bases). Germline V gives CDR1 LNHDA, CDR2 SQIVND (reference sequence). The CDR3 sequence is 12 residues long. Trimming left V 10 bases short and J 5 bases short, with 14 bases between. The chain's CDR3 is CAKGYRVTEAFF. The DNA of the CDR3 is TGTGCCAAAGGATACAGGGTTACTGAAGCTTTCTTT.

This clone was seen once. This chain links TRBV2 with TRBJ1-1; D call uncertain. CDR1 and CDR2 from the germline V gene are SNHLY and FYNNEI. Trimming took off 3 bases at V and 1 base at J, with 9 bases between the two ends. This CDR3 is 14 amino acids long. CDR3 in DNA: TGTGCCAGCAGTGACGGGTTGGGGAACACTGAAGCTTTCTTT. Its protein is CASSDGLGNTEAFF.

This clone has just one count. The rearrangement joins TRBV11-2 to TRBJ1-1; D gene uncertain. The CDR3 sequence is 14 residues long. Trimming removed 1 base from V and 3 bases from J, with 9 bases in between. CDR1 and CDR2 (germline): SGHAT, FQNNGV. CDR3 loop: CASSLAPFDTEAFF. CDR3 nucleotide sequence: TGTGCCAGCAGCTTAGCCCCCTTTGACACTGAAGCTTTCTTT.

The chain has TRBV29-1 and TRBJ1-1, with D unclear. Trimming left V 4 bases short and J 0 bases short, with 9 bases between. Looked up from germline, CDR1 is SQVTM and CDR2 is ANQGSEA. This CDR3 contains 13 residues. CDR3: CSVAGLMNTEAFF. For the CDR3, the DNA is TGCAGCGTTGCCGGTTTGATGAACACTGAAGCTTTCTTT.

The chain carries TRBV7-9 and TRBJ2-7; 12 nucleotides match TRBD1. The CDR3 has 14 residues. The germline gives CDR1 SEHNR, CDR2 FQNEAQ (reference sequence). J gave up 6 bases and V 5 bases, and 5 bases lay outside the gene matches. Here the CDR3 reads CASSVRDRGPEQYF. In DNA, the CDR3 is TGTGCCAGCAGCGTCCGGGACAGGGGGCCCGAGCAGTACTTC.

This clone was counted only a few times. This chain links TRBV23-1 with TRBJ1-2; D possibly corresponds to TRBD1 (6 bases). TRBV23-1 is filed as an ORF, its function uncertain. V gave up 8 bases and J gave up 3 bases, with 16 bases separating them. This CDR3 region has 14 residues. The CDR3 nucleotides read TGCGCCAGCCTGCCCAACAGGGTTGACTATGGCTACACCTTC. Translating it yields CASLPNRVDYGYTF.

The chain links TRBV7-6 to TRBJ1-4; D may be TRBD1 (5 bases). The ends were cut back, 5 bases at V and 6 bases at J, with 16 bases in the middle. Germline V lookup: CDR1 SGHVS, CDR2 FNYEAQ. CDR3 length equals 15 residues. The DNA of the CDR3 is TGTGCCAGCAGCCCGGGGGGGGGTCAATATGAAAAACTGTTTTTT. Translated, it gives CASSPGGGQYEKLFF.

The chain uses TRBV18 and TRBJ2-3; no firm D call. The germline V and J ends were trimmed by 0 bases and 5 bases, with 9 bases remaining between them. This CDR3 has 14 residues. Germline V gene lookup returns CDR1 KGHSH and CDR2 LQKENI. The CDR3 DNA reads as TGTGCCAGCTCACCACCGGTGAGAGGAGATACGCAGTATTTT. Its translation is CASSPPVRGDTQYF. The whole variable domain, filled in from reference TRBV18 and TRBJ2-3, reads NAGVMQNPRHLVRRRGQEARLRCSPMKGHSHVYWYRQLPEEGLKFMVYLQKENIIDESGMPKERFSAEFPKEGPSILRIQQVVRGDSAAYFCASSPPVRGDTQYFGPGTRLTVL.

This chain connects TRBV14 to TRBJ2-1; 8 bases are shared with TRBD1. This CDR3 is built from 16 residues. Trimming removed 4 bases from V and 0 bases from J; junction bases left unmatched: 5. Germline V lookup: CDR1 SGHDN, CDR2 FVKESK. This chain's CDR3 is CASSRTGTGSYNEQFF. CDR3 coding DNA: TGTGCCAGCAGCCGGACCGGGACAGGCTCCTACAATGAGCAGTTCTTC.

The chain carries TRBV25-1 and TRBJ1-2; 8 positions match TRBD1. CDR3 length equals 13 residues. The ends lost 5 bases at V and 7 bases at J; junction bases unmatched: 6. Germline values: CDR1 MGHDK, CDR2 SYGVNS. For the CDR3, the DNA is TGTGCCAGCAGTCGTCAGGGGGCCTCTGGCTACACCTTC. Translation gives CASSRQGASGYTF.

This chain connects TRBV7-2 to TRBJ1-4; 9 bases fit TRBD1. With V trimmed by 4 bases and J by 8 bases, 5 bases remained unmatched. Looked up from germline, CDR1 is SGHTA and CDR2 is FQGNSA. The CDR3 covers 14 residues. Here the CDR3 reads CASSSDRGGEKLFF. CDR3 bases: TGTGCCAGCAGCTCGGACAGGGGAGGGGAAAAACTGTTTTTT.

The chain recombines TRBV29-1 with TRBJ2-7; 7 nucleotides agree with TRBD1. V lost 7 bases and J lost 3; bases outside the gene matches: 6. The germline gives CDR1 SQVTM, CDR2 ANQGSEA. The CDR3 runs 12 residues. In nucleotides, the CDR3 is TGCAGCGGAGGACAGGCGAACTACGAGCAGTACTTC. It encodes CSGGQANYEQYF.

The chain recombines TRBV19 with TRBJ1-2, with D hard to call. The CDR3 runs to 13 residues. Trimming pared 4 bases from V and 4 bases from J, leaving 10 bases between. Germline V lookup: CDR1 LNHDA, CDR2 SQIVND (reference sequence). The CDR3 DNA reads TGTGCCAGTAGTACAAGACCGGGCTATGGCTACACCTTC. Amino acids: CASSTRPGYGYTF.

The chain employs TRBV7-2 and TRBJ2-3, with 11 bases identical to TRBD2. The length of the CDR3 is 15 residues. From germline, CDR1 is SGHTA and CDR2 FQGNSA. The junction had 2 bases not matched to a gene; V was cut back by 5 bases and J by 1 base. CDR3 bases: TGTGCCAGCAGCCTGACTAGCGGGGGCACAGATACGCAGTATTTT. Amino acid sequence: CASSLTSGGTDTQYF.

The DNA for the CDR3 is TGTGCCAGCAGTCGAACTACTAGCGGGGCATACAATGAGCAGTTCTTC. Residues: CASSRTTSGAYNEQFF. The V call is TRBV6-2 or TRBV6-3, the J call TRBJ2-1, with 10 nucleotides matching TRBD2. Germline lookup yields CDR1 MNHEY and CDR2 SVGEGT. The ends lost 5 bases at V and 4 bases at J; junction bases unmatched: 8. The CDR3 has 16 residues.